These T cell receptor beta chains were read from a single sample in a study of cytotoxic CD8 clonotypes in ibrutinib-treated CLL. Profiled with immunoSEQ multiplex PCR; TCRdb holds only in-frame clones, not every one. The data hold 150,000 or so clones, with about 80% observed a single time. This specimen was PBMCs, taken after 12 months of ibrutinib treatment. The origin of the receptors is a human donor with chronic lymphocytic leukemia. CDR3s include the opening cysteine and the closing phenylalanine or tryptophan. A D gene is named only where the DNA matches it firmly. Some rows have no size entry. The others give once, few or many, or a class for an expanded clone.

abundance: NA; d_gene: NA; j_gene: TRBJ2-1; v_gene: TRBV28; CDR3aa: CASSLYNEQFF; CDR3nt: TGTGCCAGCAGTTTGTACAATGAGCAGTTCTTC
abundance: few; d_gene: TRBD1; j_gene: TRBJ1-5; v_gene: TRBV5-5; CDR3aa: CASSTWTGVGQPQHF; CDR3nt: TGTGCCAGCAGCACCTGGACAGGGGTGGGTCAGCCCCAGCATTTT
abundance: few; d_gene: NA; j_gene: TRBJ1-3; v_gene: TRBV19; CDR3aa: CASSRREGYSGNTIYF; CDR3nt: TGTGCCAGTAGTCGCCGGGAAGGGTACTCTGGAAACACCATATATTTT
abundance: NA; d_gene: TRBD1; j_gene: TRBJ1-2; v_gene: TRBV28; CDR3aa: CASTPQGQWRNGYTF; CDR3nt: TGTGCCAGCACCCCTCAGGGACAGTGGAGGAATGGCTACACCTTC
abundance: NA; d_gene: TRBD1; j_gene: TRBJ2-7; v_gene: TRBV28; CDR3aa: CASSTDRGLVTTYEQYF; CDR3nt: TGTGCCAGCAGTACGGACAGGGGACTTGTTACCACCTACGAGCAGTACTTC
abundance: NA; d_gene: TRBD1; j_gene: TRBJ2-3; v_gene: TRBV19; CDR3aa: CASSIRSGQDTDTQYF; CDR3nt: TGTGCCAGTAGTATTAGGTCGGGACAGGACACAGATACGCAGTATTTT
abundance: NA; d_gene: TRBD2; j_gene: TRBJ2-1; v_gene: TRBV5-1; CDR3aa: CASSLIAGGHEQFF; CDR3nt: TGCGCCAGCAGCTTGATAGCGGGGGGGCATGAGCAGTTCTTC
abundance: NA; d_gene: TRBD1; j_gene: TRBJ2-4; v_gene: TRBV6-5; CDR3aa: CASRAQGAQNIQYF; CDR3nt: TGTGCCAGCAGGGCACAGGGGGCCCAAAACATTCAGTACTTC
abundance: NA; d_gene: NA; j_gene: TRBJ1-5; v_gene: TRBV7-3; CDR3aa: CASSRMGGHQPQHF; CDR3nt: TGTGCCAGCAGCCGCATGGGGGGGCATCAGCCCCAGCATTTT
abundance: NA; d_gene: NA; j_gene: TRBJ1-2; v_gene: TRBV2; CDR3aa: CASSEDNYGYTF; CDR3nt: TGTGCCAGCAGTGAAGACAACTATGGCTACACCTTC
abundance: NA; d_gene: NA; j_gene: TRBJ1-5; v_gene: TRBV28; CDR3aa: CASSFGSSSNQPQHF; CDR3nt: TGTGCCAGCAGTTTCGGCAGTTCTAGCAATCAGCCCCAGCATTTT
abundance: NA; d_gene: NA; j_gene: TRBJ2-3; v_gene: TRBV19; CDR3aa: CASSPGTITDTQYF; CDR3nt: TGTGCCAGTAGTCCGGGAACGATCACAGATACGCAGTATTTT
abundance: NA; d_gene: NA; j_gene: TRBJ2-5; v_gene: TRBV7-9; CDR3aa: CASTQETQYF; CDR3nt: TGTGCCAGCACCCAAGAGACCCAGTACTTC
abundance: NA; d_gene: NA; j_gene: TRBJ2-3; v_gene: TRBV2; CDR3aa: CASRQPTSTDTQYF; CDR3nt: TGTGCCAGCAGACAGCCTACTAGCACAGATACGCAGTATTTT
abundance: NA; d_gene: TRBD2; j_gene: TRBJ2-1; v_gene: TRBV5-4; CDR3aa: CASSHRGGSSYNEQFF; CDR3nt: TGTGCCAGCAGCCATAGGGGCGGGAGCTCCTACAATGAGCAGTTCTTC
abundance: NA; d_gene: NA; j_gene: TRBJ1-1; v_gene: TRBV10-3; CDR3aa: CATGLAVNTEAFF; CDR3nt: TGTGCCACGGGGCTAGCTGTGAACACTGAAGCTTTCTTT
abundance: NA; d_gene: NA; j_gene: TRBJ2-3; v_gene: TRBV27; CDR3aa: CASSSRTSTDTQYF; CDR3nt: TGTGCCAGCAGTTCAAGGACAAGCACAGATACGCAGTATTTT
abundance: NA; d_gene: TRBD1; j_gene: TRBJ1-2; v_gene: TRBV11-2; CDR3aa: CASSLGQGAHGYTF; CDR3nt: TGTGCCAGCAGCTTAGGACAGGGGGCGCATGGCTACACCTTC